Each of the 28 T cell receptor beta chains below was sequenced from the same sample in a study of T cell responses to AZD1222 COVID-19 vaccine. Only in-frame clones appear in the TCRdb table, and some are missing; sequencing was by immunoSEQ multiplex PCR. Of roughly 140,000 clones listed, almost 90% are singletons. The material sequenced was peripheral blood, taken 28 days after the second AZD1222 dose. The receptors stem from an adult who received the AZD1222 COVID-19 vaccine.

The chain uses TRBV7-9 and TRBJ1-2, with 12 bases identical to TRBD1. The CDR3 contains 14 residues. Germline lookup yields CDR1 SEHNR and CDR2 FQNEAQ (reference sequence). Germline trimming cut 5 bases from V and 9 bases from J; bases unmatched to any gene: 7. The CDR3 loop reads CASSGDRGRKSYTF. Written as DNA, the CDR3 is TGTGCCAGCAGCGGGGACAGGGGGCGGAAGAGCTACACCTTC.

The chain couples TRBV28 to TRBJ2-3; 7 nucleotides match TRBD1. Germline V CDR1 and CDR2: MDHEN, SYDVKM. V lost 8 bases, J lost 3 bases, and 5 bases stayed unmatched. CDR3 length: 13 residues. This CDR3 reads CASWDSRTDTQYF. The CDR3 nucleotides are TGTGCCAGCTGGGACAGCAGAACAGATACGCAGTATTTT.

The chain joins TRBV4-3 to TRBJ2-4, with D maybe TRBD1 (5 bases). The CDR3 has 15 residues. Trimming left V 0 bases short and J 1 base short, with 7 bases between. Germline CDR1 and CDR2: LGHNA and YSLEER. Here the CDR3 DNA reads TGCGCCAGCAGCCAAGACAGGGTTGCCAAAAACATTCAGTACTTC. Translating gives CASSQDRVAKNIQYF.

The chain joins TRBV14 to TRBJ2-6; D is possibly TRBD1 or TRBD2 (6 bases each). This CDR3 contains 17 residues. Germline-derived CDR1 and CDR2 are SGHDN and FVKESK. Trimming took 0 bases from V and 4 from J, leaving 13 bases between them. CDR3 DNA sequence: TGTGCCAGCAGCCAAGAGAACCGGGGGCTAGGGGCCAACGTCCTGACTTTC. This gives the protein CASSQENRGLGANVLTF.

The chain uses TRBV28 and TRBJ2-1; TRBD1 might be the D (6 bases). V was pared by 8 bases and J by 12 bases, with 20 bases between. The CDR3 contains 13 residues. Germline V gene lookup returns CDR1 MDHEN and CDR2 SYDVKM. The CDR3 protein is CASSDGDTPRQFF. CDR3 nucleotide sequence: TGTGCCAGCTCTGACGGGGACACTCCACGGCAGTTCTTC.

The gene calls are TRBV19 and TRBJ1-5; 7 positions match TRBD1. Per the germline V gene, CDR1 is LNHDA and CDR2 is SQIVND (reference sequence). The V and J ends lost 0 bases and 4 bases, in that order; junction bases with no gene match: 3. This CDR3 comprises 15 residues. CDR3 DNA sequence: TGTGCCAGTAGTATAGATCGGGGACAGAATCAGCCCCAGCATTTT. Its protein product is CASSIDRGQNQPQHF.

The chain employs TRBV27 and TRBJ1-3; D not resolved. The CDR3 is 15 amino acids. The V end was cut by 4 bases, the J end by 0 bases, with 10 bases between. The germline V gene encodes CDR1 MNHEY and CDR2 SMNVEV (reference sequence). The DNA of the CDR3 is TGTGCCAGCAGTTCGGGCGTGAGCTCTGGAAACACCATATATTTT. It specifies CASSSGVSSGNTIYF.

The rearrangement uses TRBV3-1 (or the pseudogene TRBV3-2) and TRBJ1-1; D may be TRBD1 (5 bases). CDR3 size: 13 residues. Germline CDR1 is LGHDT and CDR2 is YNNKEL (reference sequence). Trimming took 3 bases from V and 5 from J, leaving 10 bases between them. The CDR3 loop is CASSHGGGTEAFF. The CDR3 DNA sequence: TGTGCCAGCAGCCACGGGGGAGGAACTGAAGCTTTCTTT.

V usage is TRBV5-1 and J usage is TRBJ2-5; the D is unclear. Germline lookup yields CDR1 SGHRS and CDR2 YFSETQ. Trimming removed 2 bases from V and 2 bases from J, with 4 bases in between. The CDR3 runs to 12 residues. The CDR3 DNA reads as TGCGCCAGCAGCTTACGACAAGAGACCCAGTACTTC. The encoded protein is CASSLRQETQYF.

The gene calls are TRBV15 and TRBJ1-2; D gene uncertain. Germline assignment: CDR1 LNHNV and CDR2 YYDKDF (reference sequence). The CDR3 contains 12 residues. The V and J ends lost 5 bases and 4 bases respectively, with 8 bases between them. The CDR3 DNA reads as TGTGCCACCAGCTCGGGGAGCTATGGCTACACCTTC. This encodes CATSSGSYGYTF. The full variable domain, in which reference TRBV15 and TRBJ1-2 provide the parts outside the CDR3, is DAMVIQNPRYQVTQFGKPVTLSCSQTLNHNVMYWYQQKSSQAPKLLFHYYDKDFNNEADTPDNFQSRRPNTSFCFLDIRSPGLGDTAMYLCATSSGSYGYTFGSGTRLTVV.

CDR3 in DNA: TGTGCCAGCAGCTTTACTCAGGGGATGGACTATGGCTACACCTTC. Protein product: CASSFTQGMDYGYTF. The V gene is TRBV7-9, the J gene TRBJ1-2, with a weak D call TRBD1 (6 bases). This CDR3 is built from 15 residues. Trimming cost V 3 bases and J 3 bases, with 14 bases left between them. The germline gives CDR1 SEHNR, CDR2 FQNEAQ (reference sequence).

This clone was seen a handful of times. The rearrangement links TRBV5-5 to TRBJ1-2; weak D call: TRBD1 (6 bases). Trimming pared 6 bases from V and 6 bases from J, leaving 15 bases between. The CDR3 is 13 amino acids. Looked up from germline, CDR1 is SGHKS and CDR2 is YYEKEE (reference sequence). The CDR3: CASNIQGLNGYTF. The CDR3 region has the DNA TGTGCCAGCAACATACAGGGTTTAAATGGCTACACCTTC. The full variable domain, its missing parts supplied by reference TRBV5-5 and TRBJ1-2, is DAGVTQSPTHLIKTRGQQVTLRCSPISGHKSVSWYQQVLGQGPQFIFQYYEKEERGRGNFPDRFSARQFPNYSSELNVNALLLGDSALYLCASNIQGLNGYTFGSGTRLTVV.

The rearrangement links TRBV6-1 to TRBJ2-1, with 13 bases that match TRBD2. The CDR3 consists of 17 residues. From germline, CDR1 is MNHNS and CDR2 SASEGT. J was trimmed by 2 bases and V by 4 bases; bases with no gene match: 5. The CDR3 DNA reads TGTGCCAGCAGTGCAAGACTAGCGGGGGGTCCCTACAATGAGCAGTTCTTC. Translation: CASSARLAGGPYNEQFF.

V is TRBV2 and J is TRBJ1-5; no reliable D call. Germline CDR1 and CDR2: SNHLY and FYNNEI. The ends were cut back, 4 bases at V and 4 bases at J, with 11 bases in the middle. The CDR3 consists of 14 residues. As DNA, the CDR3 is TGTGCCAGCAGTGTTCGGCAGGAAAATCAGCCCCAGCATTTT. As protein: CASSVRQENQPQHF.

The V call is TRBV7-9, the J call TRBJ2-6, with D unclear. The CDR3 is 15 amino acids. In germline, CDR1 is SEHNR, CDR2 FQNEAQ (reference sequence). The V end lost 1 base, the J end lost 2 bases, and 6 bases lay between the germline ends. CDR3 sequence reads: CASSLVVAGANVLTF. The CDR3 DNA reads as TGTGCCAGCAGCTTAGTAGTAGCTGGGGCCAACGTCCTGACTTTC. Drawing the rest from reference TRBV7-9 and TRBJ2-6, the complete variable domain is DTGVSQNPRHKITKRGQNVTFRCDPISEHNRLYWYRQTLGQGPEFLTYFQNEAQLEKSRLLSDRFSAERPKGSFSTLEIQRTEQGDSAMYLCASSLVVAGANVLTFGAGSRLTVL.

The chain recombines TRBV27 with TRBJ2-1; TRBD2 matches at 7 bases. The CDR3 loop spans 14 amino acids. V trimming: 5 bases; J trimming: 7 bases; junction bases outside the gene matches: 8. The germline V gene has CDR1 MNHEY and CDR2 SMNVEV (reference sequence). The CDR3 DNA sequence: TGTGCCAGCAGTCTCGCTGGGACTAATAATGAGCAGTTCTTC. This translates into CASSLAGTNNEQFF.

V gene TRBV7-2 combines with J gene TRBJ1-6; D unresolved. This CDR3 is 14 amino acids long. CDR1 and CDR2 (germline): SGHTA, FQGNSA. Trimming took 5 bases from V and 7 from J, leaving 12 bases between them. In nucleotides, the CDR3 is TGTGCCAGCAGCCCAACTCCGGGGAATTCACCCCTCCACTTT. Translating it yields CASSPTPGNSPLHF.

The sample holds a few counts of this clone. The V call is TRBV11-2, the J call TRBJ1-2, with 7 bases that match TRBD1. This CDR3 spans 15 amino acids. V lost 5 bases and J lost 0; bases outside the gene matches: 6. CDR1 is SGHAT, CDR2 FQNNGV, per germline. In nucleotides, the CDR3 is TGTGCCAGCAGCCCCGGACAGGAAGCTAACTATGGCTACACCTTC. Amino acid sequence: CASSPGQEANYGYTF. Using reference TRBV11-2 and TRBJ1-2 for the parts outside the CDR3, the full variable domain is EAGVAQSPRYKIIEKRQSVAFWCNPISGHATLYWYQQILGQGPKLLIQFQNNGVVDDSQLPKDRFSAERLKGVDSTLKIQPAKLEDSAVYLCASSPGQEANYGYTFGSGTRLTVV.

The chain joins TRBV19 to TRBJ1-2, with D possibly matching TRBD1 (5 bases). Trimming stripped 6 bases from V and 2 bases from J, with 22 bases between. Germline V gene lookup returns CDR1 LNHDA and CDR2 SQIVND (reference sequence). CDR3 size: 17 residues. The CDR3 protein is CASRGGTDHSSNYGYTF. Here the CDR3 DNA reads TGTGCCAGTAGGGGAGGGACGGATCACTCTTCCAACTATGGCTACACCTTC.

The chain links TRBV19 to TRBJ1-5; D is possibly TRBD1 (6 bases). The CDR3 sequence is 13 residues long. V was trimmed by 8 bases and J by 6 bases, leaving 14 bases between them. The germline CDR1 and CDR2 sequences are LNHDA and SQIVND (reference sequence). CDR3 amino acids: CASGGREGQPQHF. The CDR3 nucleotides are TGTGCCAGTGGGGGCAGGGAAGGTCAGCCCCAGCATTTT.

This clone came up once. V and J are TRBV5-1 and TRBJ1-5; D gene ambiguous. Trimming removed 0 bases at V and 11 bases at J, with 15 bases between. The CDR3 length is 14 residues. CDR1 and CDR2 from the germline V gene are SGHRS and YFSETQ. The CDR3 loop reads CASSLGPGVSAQHF. The CDR3 region has the DNA TGCGCCAGCAGCTTGGGCCCGGGAGTTTCAGCCCAGCATTTT.

This rearrangement joins TRBV2 to TRBJ1-1, with D perhaps TRBD1 (5 bases). Germline V lookup: CDR1 SNHLY, CDR2 FYNNEI. The CDR3 runs to 13 residues. V was clipped by 4 bases and J by 0 bases, with 6 bases between them. The CDR3 here is CASSGQLNTEAFF. The CDR3 coding sequence is TGTGCCAGCAGTGGACAGCTGAACACTGAAGCTTTCTTT.

The rearrangement joins TRBV7-3 to TRBJ2-2; 7 bases line up with TRBD2. The CDR3 spans 17 residues. The J segment lost 6 bases and the V segment lost 1 base, leaving 11 bases of the junction unmatched. The germline gives CDR1 SGHTA, CDR2 FQGTGA. The CDR3 sequence: CASSLRRGAGPPGELFF. The CDR3 DNA reads as TGTGCCAGCAGCTTAAGGCGGGGAGCGGGACCCCCCGGGGAGCTGTTTTTT.

This sequence joins TRBV28 and TRBJ1-2; D unresolved. CDR1 and CDR2 from the germline V gene are MDHEN and SYDVKM. The CDR3 has 11 amino acids. Trimming removed 2 bases from V and 2 bases from J, with 0 bases in between. DNA for the CDR3: TGTGCCAGCAGTTTAAACTATGGCTACACCTTC. This gives the protein CASSLNYGYTF.

The rearrangement uses TRBV7-2 and TRBJ2-7, with D perhaps matching TRBD1 or TRBD2 (5 bases each). Germline lookup yields CDR1 SGHTA and CDR2 FQGNSA. Trimming took 0 bases from V and 3 from J, leaving 12 bases between them. The CDR3 loop spans 15 amino acids. The CDR3 reads CASSLAGARDYEQYF. The CDR3 DNA is TGTGCCAGCAGCTTAGCTGGGGCGAGGGACTACGAGCAGTACTTC.

The V and J genes are TRBV5-1 and TRBJ1-1; D ambiguous. This CDR3 contains 14 residues. CDR1 is SGHRS, CDR2 YFSETQ, per germline. The V and J ends lost 0 bases and 2 bases respectively, with 8 bases between them. The CDR3 is CASSLDPVNTEAFF. CDR3 bases: TGCGCCAGCAGCTTGGACCCTGTAAACACTGAAGCTTTCTTT.

The chain links TRBV28 to TRBJ2-7; D is undetermined. There are 12 residues in the CDR3. V lost 5 bases and J lost 6, with 11 bases in between. The germline V gene has CDR1 MDHEN and CDR2 SYDVKM. CDR3 residues: CASSTALGEQYF. As DNA, the CDR3 is TGTGCCAGCAGTACGGCCCTTGGCGAGCAGTACTTC.

This clone was detected only once. V is TRBV27 and J is TRBJ2-1; no firm D call. Germline V lookup: CDR1 MNHEY, CDR2 SMNVEV (reference sequence). The ends were cut back, 5 bases at V and 10 bases at J, with 12 bases in the middle. CDR3 length: 12 amino acids. The CDR3 sequence: CASSHGVSEQFF. In nucleotides, the CDR3 is TGTGCCAGCAGTCACGGAGTGAGCGAGCAGTTCTTC.